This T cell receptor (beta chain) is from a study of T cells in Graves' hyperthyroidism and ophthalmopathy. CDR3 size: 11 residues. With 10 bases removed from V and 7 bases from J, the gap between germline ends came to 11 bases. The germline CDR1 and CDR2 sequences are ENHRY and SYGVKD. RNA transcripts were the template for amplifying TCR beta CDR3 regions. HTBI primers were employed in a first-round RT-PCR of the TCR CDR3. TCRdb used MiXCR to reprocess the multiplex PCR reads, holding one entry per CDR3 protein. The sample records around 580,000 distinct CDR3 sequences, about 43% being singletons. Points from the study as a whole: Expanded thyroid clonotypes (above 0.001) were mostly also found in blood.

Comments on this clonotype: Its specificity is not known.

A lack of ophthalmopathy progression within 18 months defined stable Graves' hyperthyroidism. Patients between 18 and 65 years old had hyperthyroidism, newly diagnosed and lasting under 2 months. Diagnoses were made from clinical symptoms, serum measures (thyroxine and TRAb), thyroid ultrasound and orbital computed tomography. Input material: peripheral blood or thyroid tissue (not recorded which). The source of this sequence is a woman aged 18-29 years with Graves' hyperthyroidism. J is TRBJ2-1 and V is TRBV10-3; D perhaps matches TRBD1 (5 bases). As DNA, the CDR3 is TGTGCCAGCGGAGCAGGGAATGAGCAGTTCTTC. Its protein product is CASGAGNEQFF.